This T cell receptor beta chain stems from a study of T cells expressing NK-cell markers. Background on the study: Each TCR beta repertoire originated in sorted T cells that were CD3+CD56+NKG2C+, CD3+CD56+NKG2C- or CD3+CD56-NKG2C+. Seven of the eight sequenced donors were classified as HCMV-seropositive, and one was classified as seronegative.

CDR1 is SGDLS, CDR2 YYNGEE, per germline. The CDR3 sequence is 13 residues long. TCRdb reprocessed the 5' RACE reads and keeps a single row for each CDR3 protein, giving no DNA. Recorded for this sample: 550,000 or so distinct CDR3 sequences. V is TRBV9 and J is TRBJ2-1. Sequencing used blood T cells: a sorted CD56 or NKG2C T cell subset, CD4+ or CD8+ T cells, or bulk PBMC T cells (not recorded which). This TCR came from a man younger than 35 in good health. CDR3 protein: CASSVGLNNEQFF.